A selection of T cell receptor beta chains follows, all from one sample in a study of cytomegalovirus exposure and HLA in healthy donors. TCRdb keeps only in-frame clones here, not all; method: immunoSEQ multiplex PCR. Among 100,000 or so clones listed, 70% to 80% were seen once. The sample was PBMCs. Every receptor here comes from a man aged 35 to 55 in good health and CMV-seronegative. CDR3s include the opening cysteine and the closing phenylalanine or tryptophan. A D gene is named only where the DNA matches it firmly. Size values are once, few and many counts, or a class for expanded clones, and some rows have none.

d_call,clone_size,v_call,j_call,cdr3_aa,cdr3_nt
.,medium-sized,TRBV25-1,TRBJ1-2,CASSTGSVGNGYTF,TGTGCCAGCAGTACAGGGAGTGTTGGAAATGGCTACACCTTC
TRBD2,.,TRBV7-9,TRBJ2-5,CASVIGSGGMLETQYF,TGTGCCAGCGTAATAGGTAGCGGGGGGATGTTGGAGACCCAGTACTTC
.,.,TRBV30,TRBJ1-5,CAWSAQGINQPQHF,TGTGCCTGGAGTGCTCAGGGGATCAATCAGCCCCAGCATTTT
.,.,TRBV20-1,TRBJ2-1,CSARSTGFTVF,TGCAGTGCTAGGTCTACAGGGTTCACGGTCTTC
TRBD2,.,TRBV10-1,TRBJ2-3,CASKAGVGTDTQYF,TGCGCCAGCAAAGCGGGAGTGGGCACAGATACGCAGTATTTT
.,.,TRBV6-5,TRBJ1-1,CASSPPQGIWTEAFF,TGTGCCAGCAGTCCCCCCCAGGGGATTTGGACTGAAGCTTTCTTT
.,.,TRBV4-1,TRBJ1-5,CASSQTGGSGPFSNQPQHF,TGCGCCAGCAGCCAAACTGGGGGGAGCGGACCCTTTAGCAATCAGCCCCAGCATTTT
.,.,TRBV7-2,TRBJ2-1,CASSSVREQFF,TGTGCCAGCAGCTCTGTGAGGGAGCAGTTCTTC
TRBD1,.,TRBV4-1,TRBJ2-7,CASSPDRGAYEQYF,TGCGCCAGCAGCCCGGACAGGGGCGCCTACGAGCAGTACTTC
.,.,TRBV6-1,TRBJ2-7,CASSEELATATYEQYF,TGTGCCAGCAGTGAAGAGCTCGCGACAGCTACCTACGAGCAGTACTTC
.,.,TRBV4-3,TRBJ2-7,CASSQDNSYEQYF,TGCGCCAGCAGCCAGGACAATTCCTACGAGCAGTACTTC
.,medium-sized,TRBV7-9,TRBJ2-1,CASSLTADNEQFF,TGTGCCAGCAGCTTGACAGCCGACAATGAGCAGTTCTTC
TRBD1,few,TRBV9,TRBJ1-5,CASSATGNSNQPQHF,TGTGCCAGCAGCGCGACAGGGAATAGCAATCAGCCCCAGCATTTT
.,.,TRBV7-9,TRBJ1-3,CASSDPRNTIYF,TGTGCCAGCAGCGATCCTAGAAACACCATATATTTT
.,.,TRBV27,TRBJ2-7,CASSLAGTNTYEQYF,TGTGCCAGCAGTTTGGCCGGGACAAATACCTACGAGCAGTACTTC
.,.,TRBV5-1,TRBJ1-3,CASSLATGLGNTIYF,TGCGCCAGCAGCTTGGCCACAGGGCTAGGAAACACCATATATTTT
.,.,TRBV5-1,TRBJ1-2,CASSFLAGVNYGYTF,TGCGCCAGCAGCTTCCTTGCGGGGGTTAACTATGGCTACACCTTC
TRBD2,.,TRBV4-2,TRBJ2-7,CASSQDRGVYEQYF,TGTGCCAGCAGCCAAGATCGGGGGGTCTACGAGCAGTACTTC
.,.,TRBV6-5,TRBJ1-2,CASSYGGGRYGYTF,TGTGCCAGCAGTTACGGGGGGGGGCGATATGGCTACACCTTC
.,.,TRBV29-1,TRBJ2-3,CSGQGWGTDTQYF,TGCAGCGGTCAGGGCTGGGGCACAGATACGCAGTATTTT
.,.,TRBV30,TRBJ1-1,CAWHRNTEAFF,TGTGCCTGGCACAGGAACACTGAAGCTTTCTTT
TRBD2,.,TRBV19,TRBJ2-5,CASSLSGGNGETQYF,TGTGCCAGTAGTCTGAGCGGGGGAAACGGGGAGACCCAGTACTTC
TRBD1,.,TRBV5-1,TRBJ2-4,CASSYRGTKNIQYF,TGCGCCAGCAGCTACAGGGGGACCAAAAACATTCAGTACTTC
.,.,TRBV27,TRBJ2-7,CASTRGGDPKVEQYF,TGTGCCAGCACACGAGGCGGGGACCCTAAGGTCGAGCAGTACTTC
.,few,TRBV7-9,TRBJ1-1,CASSPGLGGDTEAFF,TGTGCCAGCAGCCCGGGACTGGGAGGGGACACTGAAGCTTTCTTT
TRBD2,.,TRBV6-4,TRBJ2-1,CASSEYILAGALSEQFF,TGTGCCAGCAGTGAGTACATACTAGCGGGAGCCCTATCTGAGCAGTTCTTC
TRBD2,.,TRBV4-2,TRBJ2-1,CASRETGTSGSGNEQFF,TGTGCCAGCAGGGAGACCGGGACTAGCGGGAGCGGGAATGAGCAGTTCTTC